The 20 T cell receptor beta chains given below trace back to one sample, sequenced in a study of T cell changes during pregnancy in multiple sclerosis. Repertoires were generated with immunoSEQ multiplex PCR, while TCRdb's copy carries only in-frame clones and drops some. Of around 100,000 clones listed, approximately 92% are singletons. The material was peripheral blood, obtained after pregnancy. All receptors derive from a female donor with multiple sclerosis, enrolled in a pregnancy study.

Note on this clone: This specimen includes other DNA sequences encoding the same CDR3. This chain connects TRBV27 to TRBJ2-1; 7 positions match TRBD2. Germline loops: CDR1 MNHEY, CDR2 SMNVEV (reference sequence). The CDR3 spans 14 residues. V lost 9 bases, J lost 0 bases, and 5 bases stayed unmatched. In DNA, the CDR3 is TGTGCCAGTCGGCCGGGGGGCTCCTACAATGAGCAGTTCTTC. It codes for CASRPGGSYNEQFF.

This chain connects TRBV5-1 to TRBJ2-1; D call uncertain. This CDR3 has 20 amino acids. CDR1 is SGHRS, CDR2 YFSETQ, per germline. Trimming removed 0 bases at V and 0 bases at J, with 22 bases between. Written as DNA, the CDR3 is TGCGCCAGCAGCTTGGTCTCTAGTAATAGATTTACGAGCTCCTACAATGAGCAGTTCTTC. The encoded protein is CASSLVSSNRFTSSYNEQFF.

The chain has TRBV5-4 and TRBJ2-5; D may be TRBD1 (7 bases). The CDR3 extends over 14 amino acids. The V gene lost 5 bases and the J gene lost 5 bases, with 16 bases spanning the gap. Per germline, CDR1 SGHNT and CDR2 YYREEE (reference sequence). This chain's CDR3 is CASRRQGREETQYF. The CDR3 DNA is TGTGCCAGCAGACGACAGGGACGGGAGGAGACCCAGTACTTC. The full variable domain, rest sourced from reference TRBV5-4 and TRBJ2-5, is ETGVTQSPTHLIKTRGQQVTLRCSSQSGHNTVSWYQQALGQGPQFIFQYYREEENGRGNFPPRFSGLQFPNYSSELNVNALELDDSALYLCASRRQGREETQYFGPGTRLLVL.

This clone was seen once. The genes are TRBV7-9 and TRBJ2-7; unclear D gene. This CDR3 region has 13 residues. CDR1 and CDR2 (germline): SEHNR, FQNEAQ (reference sequence). The germline V and J ends were trimmed by 0 bases and 0 bases, with 3 bases remaining between them. The CDR3 nucleotides read TGTGCCAGCAGCTTAGCGAGCTCCTACGAGCAGTACTTC. Amino acids: CASSLASSYEQYF.

This chain uses TRBV18 with TRBJ1-2; 8 bases are a match to TRBD1. Per germline, CDR1 KGHSH and CDR2 LQKENI. The CDR3 loop spans 16 amino acids. The J segment lost 3 bases and the V segment lost 3 bases, leaving 9 bases of the junction unmatched. This CDR3 is CASSPRTGIVDYGYTF. CDR3 DNA: TGTGCCAGCTCACCCCGGACAGGGATAGTCGACTATGGCTACACCTTC.

This clone has a single count. The chain combines TRBV7-2 with TRBJ1-3; D possibly corresponds to TRBD1 (6 bases). The CDR3 is 16 residues long. Germline values: CDR1 SGHTA, CDR2 FQGNSA. Trimming cost V 6 bases and J 0 bases, with 15 bases left between them. DNA for the CDR3: TGTGCCAGCAGTCCTAACAGGGCGTTCTCTGGAAACACCATATATTTT. It encodes CASSPNRAFSGNTIYF.

The chain links TRBV5-6 to TRBJ2-1; the D is unclear. Between the trimmed V and J ends, which lost 5 bases and 6 bases, there was a span of 9 bases. This CDR3 region has 12 residues. Germline V gene data show CDR1 as SGHDT and CDR2 as YYEEEE. The CDR3 DNA reads as TGTGCCAGCAGTGTGCAGTCCAATGAGCAGTTCTTC. It is translated as CASSVQSNEQFF. Filled out from reference TRBV5-6 and TRBJ2-1, the complete variable domain reads DAGVTQSPTHLIKTRGQQVTLRCSPKSGHDTVSWYQQALGQGPQFIFQYYEEEERQRGNFPDRFSGHQFPNYSSELNVNALLLGDSALYLCASSVQSNEQFFGPGTRLTVL.

The chain joins TRBV7-3 to TRBJ1-1, with 8 bases that match TRBD1. The CDR3 has 14 residues. Germline CDR1 is SGHTA and CDR2 is FQGTGA. V gave up 5 bases and J gave up 2 bases; unmatched junction bases: 4. In nucleotides, the CDR3 is TGTGCCAGCAGCCGCGGACAGGGCAACACTGAAGCTTTCTTT. The encoded protein is CASSRGQGNTEAFF. The full variable domain, in which reference TRBV7-3 and TRBJ1-1 provide the parts outside the CDR3, is GAGVSQTPSNKVTEKGKYVELRCDPISGHTALYWYRQSLGQGPEFLIYFQGTGAADDSGLPNDRFFAVRPEGSVSTLKIQRTERGDSAVYLCASSRGQGNTEAFFGQGTRLTVV.

The chain links TRBV6-5 to TRBJ2-7, with 7 positions matching TRBD2. This CDR3 has 14 amino acids. The trim removed 7 bases at V and 1 base at J, leaving 7 bases unmatched. Per germline, CDR1 MNHEY and CDR2 SVGAGI. This CDR3 is CASTSGGGSYEQYF. The CDR3 DNA reads TGTGCCAGCACCTCTGGGGGGGGGTCCTACGAGCAGTACTTC.

J is TRBJ1-2 and V is TRBV6-6; D is undetermined. V was trimmed by 0 bases and J by 2 bases, leaving 4 bases between them. The CDR3 consists of 13 residues. Germline assignment: CDR1 MNHNY and CDR2 SVGAGI (reference sequence). CDR3 loop: CASSYSLNYGYTF. The CDR3 coding sequence is TGTGCCAGCAGTTACTCCCTGAACTATGGCTACACCTTC.

V is TRBV25-1 and J is TRBJ1-1, with 9 bases fitting TRBD1. CDR3 size: 12 residues. Trimming at V came to 8 bases and at J to 3 bases, leaving 1 base not matched to a gene. The germline gives CDR1 MGHDK, CDR2 SYGVNS. CDR3: CASRQGDTEAFF. In DNA form, the CDR3 reads TGTGCCAGCCGACAGGGGGACACTGAAGCTTTCTTT.

The rearrangement joins TRBV2 to TRBJ1-5; 7 bases align to TRBD1. The CDR3 length is 14 residues. The trim removed 6 bases at V and 5 bases at J, leaving 7 bases unmatched. Germline assignment: CDR1 SNHLY and CDR2 FYNNEI. CDR3 sequence: CASRPRDRDQPQHF. CDR3 coding DNA: TGTGCCAGCAGGCCCCGGGACAGAGATCAGCCCCAGCATTTT.

The chain carries TRBV5-1 and TRBJ2-7; D gene unclear. The CDR3 loop spans 14 amino acids. Trimming took 0 bases from V and 7 from J, leaving 14 bases between them. Germline lookup yields CDR1 SGHRS and CDR2 YFSETQ. This CDR3 reads CASSLDRSGGEQYF. The CDR3 DNA reads TGCGCCAGCAGCTTGGATAGATCGGGTGGAGAGCAGTACTTC.

This clone has just one count. J is TRBJ2-3 and V is TRBV5-1; 9 positions match TRBD1. The J segment lost 8 bases and the V segment lost 4 bases, leaving 5 bases of the junction unmatched. Germline V gene data show CDR1 as SGHRS and CDR2 as YFSETQ. The CDR3 loop spans 13 amino acids. The CDR3 here is CASSRDREATQYF. The CDR3 DNA sequence: TGCGCCAGCAGCAGGGACAGGGAGGCTACGCAGTATTTT.

The chain joins TRBV15 to TRBJ1-1; 7 positions agree with TRBD1. Germline CDR1 LNHNV, CDR2 YYDKDF (reference sequence). This CDR3 spans 15 amino acids. Trimming cost V 0 bases and J 5 bases; bases outside gene matches: 6. CDR3 DNA sequence: TGTGCCACCAGCAGAGATAGGGGGCCGGCGACTGAAGCTTTCTTT. It translates to CATSRDRGPATEAFF. Full variable domain (rest looked up from reference TRBV15 and TRBJ1-1): DAMVIQNPRYQVTQFGKPVTLSCSQTLNHNVMYWYQQKSSQAPKLLFHYYDKDFNNEADTPDNFQSRRPNTSFCFLDIRSPGLGDTAMYLCATSRDRGPATEAFFGQGTRLTVV.

This clone was recorded once. V and J are TRBV4-1 and TRBJ2-7, with 7 bases lining up with TRBD1. The CDR3 length is 14 residues. The J segment lost 1 base and the V segment lost 4 bases, leaving 4 bases of the junction unmatched. From germline, CDR1 is MGHRA and CDR2 YSYEKL. The CDR3 DNA reads as TGCGCCAGCAGCCTGGACAGGATTTCCTACGAGCAGTACTTC. Amino acids: CASSLDRISYEQYF.

The V and J genes are TRBV4-3 and TRBJ1-1; D uncertain. V was cut by 2 bases and J by 1 base, with 8 bases left in between. Germline assignment: CDR1 LGHNA and CDR2 YSLEER. The CDR3 loop spans 14 amino acids. CDR3 in DNA: TGCGCCAGCAGCCAAACAGCAGCGAACACTGAAGCTTTCTTT. It encodes CASSQTAANTEAFF.

The chain links TRBV11-3 to TRBJ1-2, with 10 bases lining up with TRBD1. Germline values: CDR1 SGHNT, CDR2 YENEEA. Trimming cost V 5 bases and J 7 bases; bases outside gene matches: 4. CDR3 size: 13 residues. The CDR3 coding sequence is TGTGCCAGCAGCCCGACAGGGGGCCTTGGCTACACCTTC. Residues: CASSPTGGLGYTF.

The V and J genes are TRBV7-8 and TRBJ2-7; 10 bases match TRBD2. Germline values: CDR1 SGHVS, CDR2 FQNEAQ. Trimming at V came to 5 bases and at J to 1 base, leaving 8 bases not matched to a gene. The CDR3 extends over 16 amino acids. This chain's CDR3 is CASSQSGLAVSYEQYF. The CDR3 bases are TGTGCCAGCAGCCAATCCGGACTAGCGGTTTCCTACGAGCAGTACTTC.

This chain links TRBV28 with TRBJ2-5; 10 bases agree with TRBD1. Germline CDR1 reads MDHEN; CDR2 reads SYDVKM. With V trimmed by 2 bases and J by 5 bases, 17 bases remained unmatched. This CDR3 is built from 19 residues. CDR3 sequence reads: CASSLVFLGQGTSWETQYF. CDR3 coding DNA: TGTGCCAGCAGTTTAGTTTTTTTGGGACAGGGGACCTCCTGGGAGACCCAGTACTTC.